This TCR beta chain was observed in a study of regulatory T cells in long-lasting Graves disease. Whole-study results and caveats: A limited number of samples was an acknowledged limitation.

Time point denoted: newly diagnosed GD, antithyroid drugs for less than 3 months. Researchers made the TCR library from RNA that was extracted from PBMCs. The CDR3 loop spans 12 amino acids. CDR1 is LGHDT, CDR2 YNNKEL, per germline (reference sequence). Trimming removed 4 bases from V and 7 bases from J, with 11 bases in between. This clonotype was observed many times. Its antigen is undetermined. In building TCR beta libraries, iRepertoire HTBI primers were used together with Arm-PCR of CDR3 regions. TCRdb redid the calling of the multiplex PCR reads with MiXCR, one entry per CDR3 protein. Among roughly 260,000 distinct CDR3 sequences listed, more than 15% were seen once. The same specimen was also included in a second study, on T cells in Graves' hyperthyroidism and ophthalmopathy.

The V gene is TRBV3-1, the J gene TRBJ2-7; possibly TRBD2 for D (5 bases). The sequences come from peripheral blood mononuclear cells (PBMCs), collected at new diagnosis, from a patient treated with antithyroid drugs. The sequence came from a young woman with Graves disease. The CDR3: CASSLTSGEQYF. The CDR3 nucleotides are TGTGCCAGCAGCCTTACTAGTGGAGAGCAGTACTTC.